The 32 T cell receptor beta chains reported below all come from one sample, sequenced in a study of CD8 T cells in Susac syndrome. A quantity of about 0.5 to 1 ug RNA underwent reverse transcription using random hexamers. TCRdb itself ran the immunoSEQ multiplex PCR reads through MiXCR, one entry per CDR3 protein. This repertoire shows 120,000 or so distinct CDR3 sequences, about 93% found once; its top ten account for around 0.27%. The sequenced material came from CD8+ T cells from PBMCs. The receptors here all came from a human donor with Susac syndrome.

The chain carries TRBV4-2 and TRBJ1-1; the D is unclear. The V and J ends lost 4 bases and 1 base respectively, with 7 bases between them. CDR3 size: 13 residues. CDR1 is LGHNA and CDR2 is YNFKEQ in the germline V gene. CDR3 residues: CASSLNQNTEAFF. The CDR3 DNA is TGTGCCAGCAGCCTCAACCAGAACACTGAAGCTTTCTTT.

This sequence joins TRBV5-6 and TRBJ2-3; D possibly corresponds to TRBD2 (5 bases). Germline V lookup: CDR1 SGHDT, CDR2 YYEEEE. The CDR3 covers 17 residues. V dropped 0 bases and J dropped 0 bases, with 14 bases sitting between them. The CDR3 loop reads CASSLALGVGSTDTQYF. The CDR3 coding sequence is TGTGCCAGCAGCTTGGCCCTCGGGGTTGGAAGCACAGATACGCAGTATTTT.

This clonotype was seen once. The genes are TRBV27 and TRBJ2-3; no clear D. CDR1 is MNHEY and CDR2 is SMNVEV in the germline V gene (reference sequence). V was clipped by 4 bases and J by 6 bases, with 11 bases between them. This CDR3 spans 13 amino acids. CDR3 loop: CASSSMDQDTQYF. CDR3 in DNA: TGTGCCAGCAGTTCCATGGACCAGGATACGCAGTATTTT.

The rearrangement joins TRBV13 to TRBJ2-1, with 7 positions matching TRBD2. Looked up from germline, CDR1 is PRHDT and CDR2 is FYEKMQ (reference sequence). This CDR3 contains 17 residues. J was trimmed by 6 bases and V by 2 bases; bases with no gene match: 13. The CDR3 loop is CASSLKLGIAGLNEQFF. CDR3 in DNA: TGTGCCAGCAGCTTAAAACTCGGTATAGCGGGTCTCAATGAGCAGTTCTTC. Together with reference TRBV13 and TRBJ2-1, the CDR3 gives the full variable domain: AAGVIQSPRHLIKEKRETATLKCYPIPRHDTVYWYQQGPGQDPQFLISFYEKMQSDKGSIPDRFSAQQFSDYHSELNMSSLELGDSALYFCASSLKLGIAGLNEQFFGPGTRLTVL.

The chain's CDR3 is CASSLGAGANEKLFF. The CDR3 region has the DNA TGTGCCAGCAGCTTAGGGGCTGGGGCCAATGAAAAACTGTTTTTT. The rearrangement joins TRBV7-8 to TRBJ1-4; possibly TRBD1 for D (5 bases). This CDR3 spans 15 amino acids. Trimming removed 1 base from V and 5 bases from J, with 11 bases in between. CDR1 and CDR2 (germline): SGHVS, FQNEAQ.

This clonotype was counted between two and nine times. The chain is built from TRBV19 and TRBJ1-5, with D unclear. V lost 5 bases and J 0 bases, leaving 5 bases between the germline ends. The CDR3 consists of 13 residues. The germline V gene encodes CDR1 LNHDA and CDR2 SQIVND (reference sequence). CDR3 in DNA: TGTGCCAGTAGTTGGGATAGCAATCAGCCCCAGCATTTT. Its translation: CASSWDSNQPQHF.

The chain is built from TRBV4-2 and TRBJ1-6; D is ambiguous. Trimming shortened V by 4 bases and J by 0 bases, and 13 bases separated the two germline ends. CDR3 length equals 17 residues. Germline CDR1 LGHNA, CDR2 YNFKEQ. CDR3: CASSPTEGSSYNSPLHF. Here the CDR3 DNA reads TGTGCCAGCAGCCCAACAGAGGGATCCTCCTATAATTCACCCCTCCACTTT.

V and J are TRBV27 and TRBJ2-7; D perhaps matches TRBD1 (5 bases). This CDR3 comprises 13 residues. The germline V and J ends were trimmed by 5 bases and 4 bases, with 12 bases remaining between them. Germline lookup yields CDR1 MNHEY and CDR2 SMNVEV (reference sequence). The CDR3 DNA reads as TGTGCCAGCAGTCCCCGAAGGGGTTACGAGCAGTACTTC. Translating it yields CASSPRRGYEQYF.

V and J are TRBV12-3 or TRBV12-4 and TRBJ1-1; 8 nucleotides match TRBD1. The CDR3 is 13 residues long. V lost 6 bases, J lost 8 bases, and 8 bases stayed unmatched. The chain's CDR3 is CASRPGWDREAFF. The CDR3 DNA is TGTGCCAGCAGGCCGGGATGGGACAGGGAAGCTTTCTTT.

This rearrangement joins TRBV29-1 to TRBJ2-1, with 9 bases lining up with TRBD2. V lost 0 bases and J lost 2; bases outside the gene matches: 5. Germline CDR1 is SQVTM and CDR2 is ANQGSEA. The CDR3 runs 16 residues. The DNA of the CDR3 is TGCAGCGTTGAAGATCCAAGCGGGGGGACCTACAATGAGCAGTTCTTC. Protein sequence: CSVEDPSGGTYNEQFF.

Here the CDR3 DNA reads TGTGCCACCAGCAGAGATAGAGAAGGGGAGGGGGAGACCCAGTACTTC. Protein sequence: CATSRDREGEGETQYF. The chain links TRBV15 to TRBJ2-5; TRBD2 matches 7 bases. The CDR3 extends over 16 amino acids. The germline V gene has CDR1 LNHNV and CDR2 YYDKDF (reference sequence). The ends lost 0 bases at V and 5 bases at J; junction bases unmatched: 9.

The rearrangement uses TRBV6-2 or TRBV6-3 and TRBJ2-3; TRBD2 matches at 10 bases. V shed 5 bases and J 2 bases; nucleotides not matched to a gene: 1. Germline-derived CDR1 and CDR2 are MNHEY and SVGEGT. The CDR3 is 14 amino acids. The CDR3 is CASSSGGATDTQYF. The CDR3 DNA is TGTGCCAGCAGTAGCGGGGGGGCCACAGATACGCAGTATTTT.

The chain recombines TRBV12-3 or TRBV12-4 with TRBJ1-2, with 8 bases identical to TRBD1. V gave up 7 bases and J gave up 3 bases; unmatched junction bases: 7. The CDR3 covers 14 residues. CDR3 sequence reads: CASTPDRGHYGYTF. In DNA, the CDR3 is TGTGCCAGCACTCCCGACAGGGGACACTATGGCTACACCTTC.

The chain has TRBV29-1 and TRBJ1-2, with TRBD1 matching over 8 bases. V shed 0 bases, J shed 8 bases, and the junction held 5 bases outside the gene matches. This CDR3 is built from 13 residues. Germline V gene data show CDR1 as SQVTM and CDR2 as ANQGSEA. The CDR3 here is CSVEDDRGPGYTF. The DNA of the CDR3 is TGCAGCGTTGAAGATGACAGGGGTCCCGGCTACACCTTC.

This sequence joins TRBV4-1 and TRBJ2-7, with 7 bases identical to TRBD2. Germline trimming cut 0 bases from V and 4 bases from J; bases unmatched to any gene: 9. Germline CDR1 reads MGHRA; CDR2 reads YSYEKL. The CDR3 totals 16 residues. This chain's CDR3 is CASSQEVGLAVYEQYF. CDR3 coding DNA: TGCGCCAGCAGCCAAGAGGTTGGGCTAGCGGTTTACGAGCAGTACTTC.

This CDR3 is CASSSQNTEAFF. The CDR3 DNA is TGTGCCAGCAGCTCGCAGAACACTGAAGCTTTCTTT. The V gene is TRBV7-9, the J gene TRBJ1-1; D not resolved. V lost 4 bases, J lost 1 base, and 4 bases lay in between. In germline, CDR1 is SEHNR, CDR2 FQNEAQ (reference sequence). The CDR3 contains 12 residues.

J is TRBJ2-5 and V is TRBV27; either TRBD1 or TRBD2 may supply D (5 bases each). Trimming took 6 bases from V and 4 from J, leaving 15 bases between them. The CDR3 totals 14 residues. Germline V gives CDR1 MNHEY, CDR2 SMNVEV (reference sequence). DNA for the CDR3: TGTGCCAGCAGCACCAGCAGTGGGGGAGAGACCCAGTACTTC. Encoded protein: CASSTSSGGETQYF.

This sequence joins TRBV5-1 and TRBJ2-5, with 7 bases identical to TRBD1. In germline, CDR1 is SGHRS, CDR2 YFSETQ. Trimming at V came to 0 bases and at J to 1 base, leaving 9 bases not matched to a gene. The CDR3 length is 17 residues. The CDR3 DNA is TGCGCCAGCAGCTTGGGAGGATTCTGGGACAGCCAAGAGACCCAGTACTTC. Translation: CASSLGGFWDSQETQYF. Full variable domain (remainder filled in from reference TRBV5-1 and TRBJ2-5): KAGVTQTPRYLIKTRGQQVTLSCSPISGHRSVSWYQQTPGQGLQFLFEYFSETQRNKGNFPGRFSGRQFSNSRSEMNVSTLELGDSALYLCASSLGGFWDSQETQYFGPGTRLLVL.

The CDR3, as DNA: TGTGCCAGCAGCTTAGCGACACATCAGCCCCAGCATTTT. This gives the protein CASSLATHQPQHF. The chain is built from TRBV7-2 and TRBJ1-5; D remains unclear. Trimming stripped 0 bases from V and 5 bases from J, with 5 bases between. Looked up from germline, CDR1 is SGHTA and CDR2 is FQGNSA. The CDR3 is made up of 13 amino acids.

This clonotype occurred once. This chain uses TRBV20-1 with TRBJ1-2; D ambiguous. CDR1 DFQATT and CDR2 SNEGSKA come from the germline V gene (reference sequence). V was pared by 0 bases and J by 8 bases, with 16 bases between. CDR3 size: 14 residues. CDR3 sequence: CSARDPRARGGYTF. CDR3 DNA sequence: TGCAGTGCTAGAGACCCCCGGGCCCGAGGAGGCTACACCTTC.

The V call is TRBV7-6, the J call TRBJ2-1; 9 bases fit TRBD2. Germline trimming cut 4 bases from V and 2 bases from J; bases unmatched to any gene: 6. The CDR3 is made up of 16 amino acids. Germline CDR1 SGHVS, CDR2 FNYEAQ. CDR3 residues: CASSSAGGPPYNEQFF. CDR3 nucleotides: TGTGCCAGCAGCTCCGCGGGGGGGCCACCCTACAATGAGCAGTTCTTC.

The CDR3 loop reads CSVEGRSTQETQYF. CDR3 nucleotides: TGCAGCGTTGAAGGAAGATCTACCCAAGAGACCCAGTACTTC. V is TRBV29-1 and J is TRBJ2-5; D is undetermined. Germline loops: CDR1 SQVTM, CDR2 ANQGSEA. V lost 1 base to trimming and J lost 1 base, with 10 bases between them. There are 14 residues in the CDR3.

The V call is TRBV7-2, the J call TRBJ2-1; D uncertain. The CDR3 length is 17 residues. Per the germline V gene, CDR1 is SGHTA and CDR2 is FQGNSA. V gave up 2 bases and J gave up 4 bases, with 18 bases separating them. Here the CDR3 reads CASSLPSTIAVYNEQFF. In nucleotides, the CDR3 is TGTGCCAGCAGCTTACCCTCCACTATAGCCGTGTACAATGAGCAGTTCTTC.

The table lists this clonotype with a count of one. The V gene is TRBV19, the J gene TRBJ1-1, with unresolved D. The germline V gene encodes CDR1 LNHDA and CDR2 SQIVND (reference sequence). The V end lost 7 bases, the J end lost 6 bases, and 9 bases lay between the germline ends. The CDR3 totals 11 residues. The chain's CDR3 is CASNFGAEAFF. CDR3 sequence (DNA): TGTGCCAGTAACTTCGGTGCTGAAGCTTTCTTT.

This CDR3 is CSVELVVAGQSYEQYF. In DNA, the CDR3 is TGCAGCGTTGAGTTAGTAGTAGCGGGACAGAGCTACGAGCAGTACTTC. This chain links TRBV29-1 with TRBJ2-7; weak D call: TRBD2 (8 bases). The CDR3 is made up of 16 amino acids. Looked up from germline, CDR1 is SQVTM and CDR2 is ANQGSEA. Deletions cut 3 bases from V and 3 bases from J, with 21 bases between.

This CDR3 reads CASSQAYSLSYEQYF. DNA for the CDR3: TGCGCCAGCAGCCAAGCATACAGCTTAAGCTACGAGCAGTACTTC. The J gene is TRBJ2-7, the V gene TRBV4-3; no reliable D call. Trimming pared 1 base from V and 3 bases from J, leaving 13 bases between. This CDR3 is 15 amino acids long. Germline V gene lookup returns CDR1 LGHNA and CDR2 YSLEER.

In DNA, the CDR3 is TGTGCCAGCAGCTTTCACGTAGGGAGCTCCTACGAGCAGTACTTC. As protein: CASSFHVGSSYEQYF. This chain uses TRBV7-9 with TRBJ2-7, with D perhaps matching TRBD2 (5 bases). The CDR3 sequence is 15 residues long. Germline CDR1 is SEHNR and CDR2 is FQNEAQ (reference sequence). V was trimmed by 3 bases and J by 0 bases, leaving 12 bases between them.

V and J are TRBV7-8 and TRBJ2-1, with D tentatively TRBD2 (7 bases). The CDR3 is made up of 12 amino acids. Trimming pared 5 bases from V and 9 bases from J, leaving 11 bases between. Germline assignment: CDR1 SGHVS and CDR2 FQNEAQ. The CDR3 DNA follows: TGTGCCAGCAGCCGGGGGGCGGTTGAGCAGTTCTTC. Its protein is CASSRGAVEQFF.

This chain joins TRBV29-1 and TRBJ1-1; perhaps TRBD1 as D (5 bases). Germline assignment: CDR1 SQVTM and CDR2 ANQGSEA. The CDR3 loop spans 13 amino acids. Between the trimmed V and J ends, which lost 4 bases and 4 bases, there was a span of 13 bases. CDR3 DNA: TGCAGCGTTGGTATAGGGGCCGGCACTGAAGCTTTCTTT. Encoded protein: CSVGIGAGTEAFF.

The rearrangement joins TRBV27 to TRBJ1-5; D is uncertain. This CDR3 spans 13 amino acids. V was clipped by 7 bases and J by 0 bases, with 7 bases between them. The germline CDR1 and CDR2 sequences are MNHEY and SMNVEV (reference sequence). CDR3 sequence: CASKPSSNQPQHF. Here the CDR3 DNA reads TGTGCCAGCAAGCCTTCTAGCAATCAGCCCCAGCATTTT.

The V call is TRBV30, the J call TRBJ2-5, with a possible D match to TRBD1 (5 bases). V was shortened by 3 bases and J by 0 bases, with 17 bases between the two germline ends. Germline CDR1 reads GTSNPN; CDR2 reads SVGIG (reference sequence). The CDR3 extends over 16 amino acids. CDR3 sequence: CAWREWGSVYQETQYF. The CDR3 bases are TGTGCCTGGAGAGAATGGGGCAGCGTCTACCAAGAGACCCAGTACTTC.

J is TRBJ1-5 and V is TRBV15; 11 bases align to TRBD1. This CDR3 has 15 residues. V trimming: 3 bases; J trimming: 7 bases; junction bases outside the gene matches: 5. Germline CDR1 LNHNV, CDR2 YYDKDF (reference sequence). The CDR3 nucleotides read TGTGCCACCAGCAGGGACAGGGGGCGCAGCCAGCCCCAGCATTTT. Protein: CATSRDRGRSQPQHF.